This T cell receptor beta chain was identified in a study of control samples from healthy donors and cancer patients. Profiling relied on immunoSEQ multiplex PCR, and the TCRdb table lists in-frame clones only, not all of them. The profile shows approximately 210,000 clones, 91% of them singletons. This TCR was recovered from a man younger than 40 in good health. What was sequenced was blood.

The CDR3 sequence: CATSSGTGPGDTF. CDR3 sequence (DNA): TGTGCCACCAGCTCCGGGACAGGGCCAGGAGACACCTTC. The V and J genes are TRBV24-1 and TRBJ1-2; 9 bases map to TRBD1. Germline-derived CDR1 and CDR2 are KGHDR and SFDVKD. The ends lost 7 bases at V and 12 bases at J; junction bases unmatched: 11. The length of the CDR3 is 13 residues.